The next 20 T cell receptor beta chains were all read from a single sample in a study of radiotherapy plus CTLA-4 blockade in lung cancer. This table comes from immunoSEQ multiplex PCR, and its TCRdb copy is limited to in-frame clones, with some not included. The sample includes 15,000 to 20,000 clones, about 82% of them seen just once. The sample consisted of peripheral blood, taken from a patient treated with radiotherapy plus ipilimumab. These receptors all stem from a human donor with non-small cell lung cancer whose response to radiotherapy plus ipilimumab could not be evaluated.

The chain couples TRBV29-1 to TRBJ1-1; TRBD1 is a possible D gene (5 bases). The germline V gene encodes CDR1 SQVTM and CDR2 ANQGSEA. The CDR3 has 12 amino acids. The germline V and J ends were trimmed by 7 bases and 7 bases, with 16 bases remaining between them. This CDR3 is CSAKGGEVEAFF. CDR3 nucleotide sequence: TGCAGCGCTAAGGGAGGGGAGGTTGAAGCTTTCTTT.

V gene TRBV28 combines with J gene TRBJ1-2, with a possible D match to TRBD1 (6 bases). This CDR3 is built from 13 residues. Germline CDR1 reads MDHEN; CDR2 reads SYDVKM. The V gene lost 6 bases and the J gene lost 2 bases, with 10 bases spanning the gap. The CDR3 DNA is TGTGCCAGCAGGTGGACAGAAAACTATGGCTACACCTTC. This codes for CASRWTENYGYTF.

The chain joins TRBV7-2 to TRBJ2-1; 7 nucleotides agree with TRBD2. CDR1 is SGHTA, CDR2 FQGNSA, per germline. The V segment lost 4 bases and the J segment 2 bases; nucleotides outside the gene matches: 2. The CDR3 sequence is 14 residues long. The CDR3 spells CASSSAGAYNEQFF. The CDR3 DNA is TGTGCCAGCAGCTCCGCGGGGGCCTACAATGAGCAGTTCTTC.

The CDR3 is CASSQETLRLNWEQFF. Here the CDR3 DNA reads TGTGCCAGCAGCCAAGAGACCCTGCGGTTAAACTGGGAGCAGTTCTTC. The rearrangement links TRBV12-1 to TRBJ2-1; the listed D gene, TRBD2, was not tested against the DNA. TRBV12-1 is annotated as a pseudogene. This CDR3 has 16 residues.

This clone has just one count. V and J are TRBV5-1 and TRBJ2-6; weak D call: TRBD2 (6 bases). V lost 4 bases, J lost 2 bases, and 10 bases lay in between. Germline CDR1 is SGHRS and CDR2 is YFSETQ. This CDR3 comprises 15 residues. CDR3 region: CASSPWRAGANVLTF. The CDR3 bases are TGCGCCAGCAGCCCCTGGAGGGCTGGGGCCAACGTCCTGACTTTC.

V is TRBV27 and J is TRBJ2-1; 7 positions agree with TRBD2. The CDR3 is 15 residues long. With 5 bases clipped from V and 2 bases from J, the junction kept 6 bases outside the gene matches. The germline V gene has CDR1 MNHEY and CDR2 SMNVEV (reference sequence). CDR3 sequence reads: CASSRRGVTYNEQFF. The CDR3 region has the DNA TGTGCCAGCAGTCGACGGGGGGTAACCTACAATGAGCAGTTCTTC.

The chain combines TRBV6-4 with TRBJ1-2, with TRBD1 as a possible D gene (5 bases). The ends were cut back, 6 bases at V and 4 bases at J, with 18 bases in the middle. Germline values: CDR1 MRHNA, CDR2 SNTAGT. This CDR3 spans 15 amino acids. The chain's CDR3 is CASSETQGLIYGYTF. The CDR3 DNA reads as TGTGCCAGCAGCGAAACCCAGGGCTTAATCTATGGCTACACCTTC.

CDR3 in amino acids: CASSPEPGHTEAFF. Here the CDR3 DNA reads TGTGCCAGCTCACCCGAACCAGGGCACACTGAAGCTTTCTTT. The V call is TRBV18, the J call TRBJ1-1; D is possibly TRBD1 (5 bases). V shed 3 bases and J shed 3 bases, with 11 bases lying between them. CDR1 KGHSH and CDR2 LQKENI come from the germline V gene. The CDR3 extends over 14 amino acids.

This clone has only one observation. The chain employs TRBV7-2 and TRBJ2-5; 8 bases fit TRBD2. This CDR3 is built from 14 residues. Germline assignment: CDR1 SGHTA and CDR2 FQGNSA. V was pared by 5 bases and J by 2 bases, with 4 bases of the junction left unmatched. The chain's CDR3 is CASSPGGTQETQYF. DNA for the CDR3: TGTGCCAGCAGCCCGGGGGGGACACAAGAGACCCAGTACTTC.

A single count supports this clone. The CDR3 nucleotides read TGCGCCAGCAGCCGGGACAGTTCGAGCTCCTACGAGCAGTACTTC. The encoded protein is CASSRDSSSSYEQYF. The chain carries TRBV5-1 and TRBJ2-7; 7 bases are shared with TRBD1. Germline V gene lookup returns CDR1 SGHRS and CDR2 YFSETQ. J lost 0 bases, V lost 4 bases, and 7 bases had no gene match. The CDR3 extends over 15 amino acids. The full variable domain, its missing parts supplied by reference TRBV5-1 and TRBJ2-7, is KAGVTQTPRYLIKTRGQQVTLSCSPISGHRSVSWYQQTPGQGLQFLFEYFSETQRNKGNFPGRFSGRQFSNSRSEMNVSTLELGDSALYLCASSRDSSSSYEQYFGPGTRLTVT.

The genes are TRBV7-2 and TRBJ1-2; TRBD1 agrees at 8 bases. CDR3 length equals 15 residues. J lost 2 bases, V lost 5 bases, and 7 bases had no gene match. The germline V gene has CDR1 SGHTA and CDR2 FQGNSA. CDR3 sequence (DNA): TGTGCCAGCAGCCCTTTCCGACAGGGGAACTATGGCTACACCTTC. Its protein is CASSPFRQGNYGYTF.

Points on this clone: At one boundary the junction diverges from the germline segment, which might be a read error. Other DNA sequences of this sample code for an identical CDR3. This chain joins TRBV7-9 and TRBJ1-2; 8 nucleotides match TRBD1. CDR1 is SEHNR and CDR2 is FQNEAQ in the germline V gene (reference sequence). The CDR3 has 15 residues. The CDR3 spells CASSIDRGRNYGYTF. The CDR3, as DNA: TGTGCCAGCAGCATAGACAGGGGCCGTAACTACGGCTACACCTTC. The complete variable domain, with remaining parts taken from reference TRBV7-9 and TRBJ1-2, reads DTGVSQNPRHKITKRGQNVTFRCDPISEHNRLYWYRQTLGQGPEFLTYFQNEAQLEKSRLLSDRFSAERPKGSFSTLEIQRTEQGDSAMYLCASSIDRGRNYGYTFGSGTRLTVV.

V usage is TRBV27 and J usage is TRBJ2-3; D call uncertain. The CDR3 covers 13 residues. Looked up from germline, CDR1 is MNHEY and CDR2 is SMNVEV (reference sequence). V was pared by 5 bases and J by 0 bases, with 6 bases between. As DNA, the CDR3 is TGTGCCAGCAGTCATAGTAGCACAGATACGCAGTATTTT. Translated: CASSHSSTDTQYF.

V usage is TRBV7-9 and J usage is TRBJ2-1, with 9 bases matching TRBD2. V shed 5 bases, J shed 9 bases, and the junction held 17 bases outside the gene matches. CDR3 length equals 17 residues. In germline, CDR1 is SEHNR, CDR2 FQNEAQ (reference sequence). The CDR3 DNA reads as TGTGCCAGCAGCAACGGCCTTTTGGGCGGGGGGGCGAGTGAGCAGTTCTTC. Translated: CASSNGLLGGGASEQFF.

The chain combines TRBV15 with TRBJ1-4, with 7 bases lining up with TRBD1. Trimming cost V 5 bases and J 8 bases; bases outside gene matches: 5. Germline V lookup: CDR1 LNHNV, CDR2 YYDKDF (reference sequence). The CDR3 sequence is 13 residues long. The CDR3 reads CATSGGTEEKLFF. The CDR3 DNA follows: TGTGCCACCAGCGGGGGGACAGAGGAAAAACTGTTTTTT. The whole variable domain, filled in from reference TRBV15 and TRBJ1-4, reads DAMVIQNPRYQVTQFGKPVTLSCSQTLNHNVMYWYQQKSSQAPKLLFHYYDKDFNNEADTPDNFQSRRPNTSFCFLDIRSPGLGDTAMYLCATSGGTEEKLFFGSGTQLSVL.

This chain uses TRBV18 with TRBJ1-3, with D perhaps matching TRBD1 (6 bases). The CDR3 sequence is 15 residues long. Trimming cost V 3 bases and J 0 bases, with 9 bases left between them. CDR1 is KGHSH, CDR2 LQKENI, per germline. CDR3: CASSPGQLSGNTIYF. CDR3 bases: TGTGCCAGCTCACCTGGACAGCTCTCTGGAAACACCATATATTTT.

The chain uses TRBV9 and TRBJ1-1; D remains ambiguous. Trimming shortened V by 0 bases and J by 3 bases, and 9 bases separated the two germline ends. This CDR3 has 14 amino acids. Per germline, CDR1 SGDLS and CDR2 YYNGEE. The CDR3 DNA is TGTGCCAGCAGCGTAGTATCCGGGGACACTGAAGCTTTCTTT. Its protein product is CASSVVSGDTEAFF.

This clone was recorded a few times. The rearrangement links TRBV6-5 to TRBJ1-6; D gene unclear. With 8 bases removed from V and 6 bases from J, the gap between germline ends came to 8 bases. This CDR3 has 12 residues. Germline loops: CDR1 MNHEY, CDR2 SVGAGI. CDR3 protein: CASRGANSPLHF. DNA of the CDR3: TGTGCCAGCCGAGGAGCTAATTCACCCCTCCACTTT.

The rearrangement links TRBV5-8 to TRBJ2-1, with D uncertain. V lost 4 bases and J 8 bases, leaving 13 bases between the germline ends. The CDR3 contains 13 residues. Germline CDR1 is SGHTS and CDR2 is YDEGEE. CDR3 DNA sequence: TGTGCCAGCAGCCCTGAGGCCTGGGATGAGCAGTTCTTC. Protein product: CASSPEAWDEQFF.

This clone appeared once. The J gene is TRBJ2-5, the V gene TRBV27; TRBD2 matches at 12 bases. Trimming cost V 7 bases and J 2 bases; bases outside gene matches: 8. Germline V gene data show CDR1 as MNHEY and CDR2 as SMNVEV (reference sequence). This CDR3 contains 16 residues. The CDR3 DNA sequence: TGTGCCAGCACCCGACTAGCGGGAGTCGGTCAAGAGACCCAGTACTTC. Its translation: CASTRLAGVGQETQYF.